Listed below are T cell receptor beta chains from one sample, sequenced in a study of shared clonotypes between healthy human individuals. Profiling relied on immunoSEQ multiplex PCR, and the TCRdb table lists in-frame clones only, not all of them. The table has around 700,000 clones, about 78% seen once. The sequencing input was memory CD4+ T cells sorted from blood. These receptors came from a woman in her 30s in good health. Each CDR3 is given with its conserved first and last residue. Fields, in order: D gene, clone size, V gene, J gene, CDR3 DNA, CDR3 protein. D genes are given only for firm matches. Clone size appears in some rows only: once, few, many, or a class for an expanded clone.

D: -; size: -; V: TRBV11-2; J: TRBJ1-2; DNA: TGTGCCAGCAGCTTAGGAGGCGCTAACTATGGCTACACCTTC; CDR3: CASSLGGANYGYTF
D: TRBD2; size: -; V: TRBV18; J: TRBJ2-1; DNA: TGTGCCAGCTCACCCCTACTAGCGGGAGTCATCAGGGGGAACAATGAGCAGTTCTTC; CDR3: CASSPLLAGVIRGNNEQFF
D: -; size: -; V: TRBV5-1; J: TRBJ2-7; DNA: TGCGCCAGCAGAGGGACGATCTCCTACGAGCAGTACTTC; CDR3: CASRGTISYEQYF
D: -; size: -; V: TRBV18; J: TRBJ2-1; DNA: TGTGCCAGCTCACCATTCTACGGAATGTACAATGAGCAGTTCTTC; CDR3: CASSPFYGMYNEQFF
D: -; size: -; V: TRBV7-2; J: TRBJ2-1; DNA: TGTGCCAGCAGCCCATCGTGGGCCTACAATGAGCAGTTCTTC; CDR3: CASSPSWAYNEQFF
D: -; size: -; V: TRBV2; J: TRBJ2-2; DNA: TGTGCCAGCAGTGAAAGCCCAGCGAACACCGGGGAGCTGTTTTTT; CDR3: CASSESPANTGELFF
D: TRBD1; size: -; V: TRBV7-2; J: TRBJ1-1; DNA: TGTGCCAGCAGCTTTCGGACAGGGTTTGCTTTCTTT; CDR3: CASSFRTGFAFF
D: TRBD2; size: -; V: TRBV5-6; J: TRBJ2-7; DNA: TGTGCCAGCAGCTCCCGGCCCGAGCGGGGGACCTACGAGCAGTACTTC; CDR3: CASSSRPERGTYEQYF
D: TRBD2; size: few; V: TRBV27; J: TRBJ2-1; DNA: TGTGCCAGCAGTTCCAGACTAGCGGGAGGAGGCGAGCAGTTCTTC; CDR3: CASSSRLAGGGEQFF
D: -; size: -; V: TRBV6-5; J: TRBJ1-5; DNA: TGTGCCAGCAGTCCGAGGGGCAATCAGCCCCAGCATTTT; CDR3: CASSPRGNQPQHF
D: TRBD1; size: -; V: TRBV18; J: TRBJ1-2; DNA: TGTGCCAGCTCACTTCAAAGAGGGGACAGACATCCTCGAGAAGGCTACACCTTC; CDR3: CASSLQRGDRHPREGYTF
D: -; size: few; V: TRBV7-9; J: TRBJ1-1; DNA: TGTGCCAGCAGCGGGGTGGCGGAAGGATACACTGAAGCTTTCTTT; CDR3: CASSGVAEGYTEAFF
D: -; size: -; V: TRBV6-6; J: TRBJ2-5; DNA: TGTGCCAGCAGTTACGGCACGGGACTTTTGGAGACCCAGTACTTC; CDR3: CASSYGTGLLETQYF
D: -; size: once; V: TRBV30; J: TRBJ2-3; DNA: TGTGCCTGGAGTGTAGGGAGCGGGAGCACAGATACGCAGTATTTT; CDR3: CAWSVGSGSTDTQYF
D: -; size: -; V: TRBV7-8; J: TRBJ2-7; DNA: TGTGCCAGCAGCTTAAAGGTCAGGGTAGCATCGGCCTACGAGCAGTACTTC; CDR3: CASSLKVRVASAYEQYF
D: TRBD1; size: -; V: TRBV6-1; J: TRBJ2-7; DNA: TGTGCCAGCAGTCCCCGGACAGGGTCAAGGTACGAGCAGTACTTC; CDR3: CASSPRTGSRYEQYF
D: -; size: -; V: TRBV4-1; J: TRBJ2-3; DNA: TGCGCCAGCAGCCTCTCGGATAGCACAGATACGCAGTATTTT; CDR3: CASSLSDSTDTQYF
D: -; size: few; V: TRBV30; J: TRBJ1-6; DNA: TGTGCCTGGCATACATCTGGGGGTACACCCCTCCACTTT; CDR3: CAWHTSGGTPLHF
D: TRBD2; size: -; V: TRBV2; J: TRBJ2-3; DNA: TGTGCCAGCAGCGTTAGCGGGAGTGCAGATACGCAGTATTTT; CDR3: CASSVSGSADTQYF
D: TRBD1; size: -; V: TRBV7-6; J: TRBJ2-1; DNA: TGTGCCAGCAGCTTGCTTAGCTGGACAGGGAGAGAAGGTGAGCAGTTCTTC; CDR3: CASSLLSWTGREGEQFF
D: -; size: -; V: TRBV6-6; J: TRBJ2-2; DNA: TGTGCCAGCAGTCTTAGCGGGAACACCGGGGAGCTGTTTTTT; CDR3: CASSLSGNTGELFF
D: TRBD1; size: few; V: TRBV7-6; J: TRBJ1-4; DNA: TGTGCCAGCAGCCAGCCAGGACAGGCTAATGAAAAACTGTTTTTT; CDR3: CASSQPGQANEKLFF
D: TRBD2; size: -; V: TRBV28; J: TRBJ2-1; DNA: TGTGCCAGCAGGTCCGTTTCCGCGGGAGGGCCTGATGAGCAGTTCTTC; CDR3: CASRSVSAGGPDEQFF
D: TRBD1; size: -; V: TRBV7-9; J: TRBJ2-2; DNA: TGTGCCAGCAGCTCCCGGACAGGGTCGAACACCGGGGAGCTGTTTTTT; CDR3: CASSSRTGSNTGELFF
D: -; size: -; V: TRBV27; J: TRBJ2-1; DNA: TGTGCCAGCATCCCCCTGGCGCTCCGCTACAATGAGCAGTTCTTC; CDR3: CASIPLALRYNEQFF
D: TRBD1; size: -; V: TRBV6-1; J: TRBJ1-5; DNA: TGTGCCAGTACAGGGGTCTCTAGCAATCAGCCCCAGCATTTT; CDR3: CASTGVSSNQPQHF
D: -; size: -; V: TRBV7-3; J: TRBJ2-3; DNA: TGTGCCAGCAGCTCAAATGGGCCAGCCCGGGATACGCAGTATTTT; CDR3: CASSSNGPARDTQYF
D: -; size: -; V: TRBV7-9; J: TRBJ2-5; DNA: TGTGCCAGCAGTTTAGCCGGCAGCCAAGAGACCCAGTACTTC; CDR3: CASSLAGSQETQYF
D: -; size: -; V: TRBV5-1; J: TRBJ2-2; DNA: TGCGCCAGCAGCTTGGTGGGACAGAACACCGGGGAGCTGTTTTTT; CDR3: CASSLVGQNTGELFF
D: -; size: few; V: TRBV19; J: TRBJ2-3; DNA: TGTGCCAGTAGTAATCTAGGGGATACGCAGTATTTT; CDR3: CASSNLGDTQYF
D: TRBD1; size: few; V: TRBV11-2; J: TRBJ2-5; DNA: TGTGCCAGCAATAGAGGGGGCCCACGAGAGACCCAGTACTTC; CDR3: CASNRGGPRETQYF
D: -; size: -; V: TRBV5-6; J: TRBJ1-5; DNA: TGTGCCAGCAGCTTGAGAGGGGGGGGCAATCAGCCCCAGCATTTT; CDR3: CASSLRGGGNQPQHF
D: -; size: once; V: TRBV7-8; J: TRBJ1-1; DNA: TGTGCCAGCAGCTTAAATAGAATGAACACTGAAGCTTTCTTT; CDR3: CASSLNRMNTEAFF
D: TRBD1; size: -; V: TRBV7-3; J: TRBJ2-3; DNA: TGTGCCAGCAGCTTGAGTAAGACAGGGACAGATACGCAGTATTTT; CDR3: CASSLSKTGTDTQYF
D: -; size: -; V: TRBV10-3; J: TRBJ1-1; DNA: TGTGCCATCAGTGAGTCGAAGATGAACACTGAAGCTTTCTTT; CDR3: CAISESKMNTEAFF
D: -; size: -; V: TRBV6-4; J: TRBJ2-2; DNA: TGTGCCAGCAGTGGTAGCGGTTCCGGGGAGCTGTTTTTT; CDR3: CASSGSGSGELFF
D: TRBD1; size: -; V: TRBV28; J: TRBJ2-5; DNA: TGTGCCAGCAGTTCGAGGACAGGGCTCCAAGAGACCCAGTACTTC; CDR3: CASSSRTGLQETQYF
D: TRBD1; size: -; V: TRBV28; J: TRBJ2-5; DNA: TGTGCCAGCAGTTCGGGACAGGGGGCTAGGGAGACCCAGTACTTC; CDR3: CASSSGQGARETQYF
D: TRBD1; size: -; V: TRBV2; J: TRBJ2-7; DNA: TGTGCCAGCAGCCCCCAAGGGACAGGGAATCGCGAGCAGTACTTC; CDR3: CASSPQGTGNREQYF
D: -; size: -; V: TRBV19; J: TRBJ2-7; DNA: TGTGCCAGTAGTTATCTGGGGGGCTACTACGAGCAGTACTTC; CDR3: CASSYLGGYYEQYF
D: -; size: -; V: TRBV29-1; J: TRBJ2-2; DNA: TGCAGCGTTGCTACGAACACCGGGGAGCTGTTTTTT; CDR3: CSVATNTGELFF
D: -; size: -; V: TRBV6-1; J: TRBJ2-7; DNA: TGTGCCAGCAGGGACAGAAGATCCTACGAGCAGTACTTC; CDR3: CASRDRRSYEQYF
D: TRBD1; size: few; V: TRBV5-4; J: TRBJ1-1; DNA: TGTGCCAGCAGCTTGGGACAGGGCAGCAACACTGAAGCTTTCTTT; CDR3: CASSLGQGSNTEAFF
D: TRBD2; size: -; V: TRBV27; J: TRBJ2-7; DNA: TGTGCCAGCAGACGGACTAGCGGGAGAAGGTACGAGCAGTACTTC; CDR3: CASRRTSGRRYEQYF
D: -; size: -; V: TRBV5-8; J: TRBJ1-4; DNA: TGTGCCAGCAGCACTTACAGAGCAACTAATGAAAAACTGTTTTTT; CDR3: CASSTYRATNEKLFF
D: -; size: -; V: TRBV10-3; J: TRBJ1-1; DNA: TGTGCCATCAGTGACATGAACACTGAAGCTTTCTTT; CDR3: CAISDMNTEAFF
D: TRBD2; size: -; V: TRBV27; J: TRBJ2-1; DNA: TGTGCCAGCAGTTTAGGGACTAGCGGTTCCCTATACAATGAGCAGTTCTTC; CDR3: CASSLGTSGSLYNEQFF